This T cell receptor beta chain was sequenced during a study of CD8+ T cells in alopecia areata. Study-wide findings and caveats: Across lesional scalp, and particularly alopecia totalis/universalis, clonality surpassed that of normal scalp. Alphabeta T cells residing in normal skin are also sequenced in scalp samples.

Alopecia areata patients gave lesional scalp punch biopsies and peripheral blood samples. It was from PBMCs that CD4+ and CD8+ T cells were sorted. Looked up from germline, CDR1 is MNHEY and CDR2 is SMNVEV (reference sequence). CDR3 length equals 18 residues. Trimming stripped 0 bases from V and 5 bases from J, with 22 bases between. Sequencing used cDNA as its template, made by extracting RNA and reverse transcribing it. Here immunoSEQ multiplex PCR was the method, and the copy in TCRdb shows in-frame clones only, minus some. Of some 170,000 clones listed, about 70% are singletons. As for this clone: Its specificity is not known.

The sample in question was CD8+ T cells sorted from blood, obtained at week 0. This chain joins TRBV27 and TRBJ1-1; TRBD1 is a possible D gene (5 bases). This TCR came from a human donor with alopecia areata. DNA for the CDR3: TGTGCCAGCAGTTTATCACTCGAGTTGGGACTACAGCAGACTGAAGCTTTCTTT. Encoded protein: CASSLSLELGLQQTEAFF.